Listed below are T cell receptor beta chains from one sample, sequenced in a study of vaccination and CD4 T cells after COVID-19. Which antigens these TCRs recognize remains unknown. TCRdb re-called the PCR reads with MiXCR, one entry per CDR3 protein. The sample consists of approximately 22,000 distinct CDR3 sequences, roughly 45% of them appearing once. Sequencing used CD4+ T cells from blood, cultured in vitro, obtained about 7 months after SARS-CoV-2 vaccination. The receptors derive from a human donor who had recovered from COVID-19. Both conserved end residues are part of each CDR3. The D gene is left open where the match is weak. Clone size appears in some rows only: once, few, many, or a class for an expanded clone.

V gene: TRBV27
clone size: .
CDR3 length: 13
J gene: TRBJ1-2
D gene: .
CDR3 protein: CASSLTGGYGYTF
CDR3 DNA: TGTGCCAGCAGTTTAACCGGGGGCTATGGCTACACCTTC

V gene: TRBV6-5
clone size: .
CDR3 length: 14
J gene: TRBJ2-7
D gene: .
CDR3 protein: CASSYFGGPHEQYF
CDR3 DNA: TGTGCCAGCAGTTATTTTGGCGGGCCCCACGAGCAGTACTTC

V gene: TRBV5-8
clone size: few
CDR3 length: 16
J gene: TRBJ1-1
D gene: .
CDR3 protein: CASRSLVRGGNTEAFF
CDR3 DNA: TGTGCCAGCAGAAGCCTCGTACGGGGGGGGAACACTGAAGCTTTCTTT

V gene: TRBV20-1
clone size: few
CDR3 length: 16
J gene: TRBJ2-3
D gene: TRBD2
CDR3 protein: CSARDVASGTTDTQYF
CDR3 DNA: TGCAGTGCTAGAGATGTGGCTAGCGGGACCACAGATACGCAGTATTTT

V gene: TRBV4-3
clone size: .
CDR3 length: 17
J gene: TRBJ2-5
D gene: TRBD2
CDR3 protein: CASSQRTSGSTGETQYF
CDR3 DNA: TGCGCCAGCAGCCAGAGGACTAGCGGGAGTACCGGAGAGACCCAGTACTTC

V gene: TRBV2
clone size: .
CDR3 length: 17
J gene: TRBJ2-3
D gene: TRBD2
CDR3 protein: CASSEEASGRALDTQYF
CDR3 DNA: TGTGCCAGCAGTGAAGAGGCTAGCGGGAGGGCCCTGGATACGCAGTATTTT

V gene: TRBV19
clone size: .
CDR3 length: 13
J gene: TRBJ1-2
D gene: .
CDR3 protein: CASTPGLLYGYTF
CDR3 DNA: TGTGCCAGTACCCCGGGACTGCTATATGGCTACACCTTC

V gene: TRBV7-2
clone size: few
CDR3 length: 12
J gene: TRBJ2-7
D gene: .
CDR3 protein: CASSYNTYEQYF
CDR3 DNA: TGTGCCAGCAGCTATAATACCTACGAGCAGTACTTC

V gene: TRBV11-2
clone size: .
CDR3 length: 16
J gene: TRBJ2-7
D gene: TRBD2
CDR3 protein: CASSPVRQRERYEQYF
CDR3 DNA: TGTGCCAGCAGCCCAGTCCGTCAGCGGGAGCGCTACGAGCAGTACTTC

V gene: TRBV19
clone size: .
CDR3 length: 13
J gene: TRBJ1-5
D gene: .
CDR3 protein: CASRNAGHQPQHF
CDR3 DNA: TGTGCCAGTAGGAACGCGGGACATCAGCCCCAGCATTTT

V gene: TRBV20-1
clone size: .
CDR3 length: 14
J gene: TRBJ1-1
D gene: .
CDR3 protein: CLVRRGGMNTEAFF
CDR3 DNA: TGCCTCGTCCGGAGGGGCGGTATGAACACTGAAGCTTTCTTT

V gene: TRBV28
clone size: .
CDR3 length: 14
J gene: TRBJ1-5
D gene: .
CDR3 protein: CASSSTGVNQPQHF
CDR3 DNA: TGTGCCAGCAGTTCGACAGGCGTCAATCAGCCCCAGCATTTT

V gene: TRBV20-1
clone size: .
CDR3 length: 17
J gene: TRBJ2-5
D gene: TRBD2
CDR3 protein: CSARDPYLAGGWETRYF
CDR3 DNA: TGCAGTGCTAGAGATCCCTACCTAGCGGGAGGTTGGGAGACCCGGTACTTC

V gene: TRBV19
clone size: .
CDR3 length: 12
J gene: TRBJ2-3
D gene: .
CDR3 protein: CASSWQGDTQYF
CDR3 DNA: TGTGCCAGTAGTTGGCAGGGTGATACGCAGTATTTT

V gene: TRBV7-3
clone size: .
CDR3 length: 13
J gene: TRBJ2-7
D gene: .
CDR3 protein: CASSRDPLGEQYF
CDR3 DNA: TGTGCCAGCAGCCGGGATCCCCTGGGGGAGCAGTACTTC

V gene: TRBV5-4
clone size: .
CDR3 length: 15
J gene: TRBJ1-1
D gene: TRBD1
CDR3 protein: CASSSRTGATTEAFF
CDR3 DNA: TGTGCCAGCAGCTCCCGGACAGGGGCGACCACTGAAGCTTTCTTT

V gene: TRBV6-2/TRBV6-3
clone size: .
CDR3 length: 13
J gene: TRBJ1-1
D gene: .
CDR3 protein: CASSYLANTEAFF
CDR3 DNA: TGTGCCAGCAGTTATCTGGCGAACACTGAAGCTTTCTTT